The 29 T cell receptor beta chains in this list originate from one sample, sequenced in a study of T cell responses to AZD1222 COVID-19 vaccine. Assay: immunoSEQ multiplex PCR; the TCRdb copy retains only in-frame clones and omits some. Seen here are 80,000 or so clones, more than 85% observed once, and the top ten hold roughly 4.5%. This material consisted of peripheral blood, taken 28 days after the second AZD1222 dose. The origin of the receptors is an adult who received the AZD1222 COVID-19 vaccine.

V is TRBV30 and J is TRBJ1-4; maybe TRBD1 (5 bases). V was cut by 3 bases and J by 8 bases, with 13 bases left in between. The CDR3 sequence is 13 residues long. Germline V gene data show CDR1 as GTSNPN and CDR2 as SVGIG (reference sequence). The CDR3, as DNA: TGTGCCTGGAGAAAGGGGCCCTTCGAAAAACTGTTTTTT. Translation: CAWRKGPFEKLFF.

The chain has TRBV10-3 and TRBJ1-1, with D possibly being TRBD1 (5 bases). The CDR3 contains 15 residues. CDR1 and CDR2 (germline): ENHRY, SYGVKD. V lost 0 bases to trimming and J lost 7 bases, with 15 bases between them. The CDR3 bases are TGTGCCATCAGTGAGTCTGTGGTAAGGGACCTTGAAGCTTTCTTT. Translating it yields CAISESVVRDLEAFF.

The genes are TRBV29-1 and TRBJ2-1; no firm D call. Germline values: CDR1 SQVTM, CDR2 ANQGSEA. The length of the CDR3 is 12 residues. The germline V and J ends were trimmed by 7 bases and 5 bases, with 12 bases remaining between them. In nucleotides, the CDR3 is TGCAGCGCTGCGCCAGAGGACAATGAGCAGTTCTTC. Protein: CSAAPEDNEQFF.

The chain links TRBV11-3 to TRBJ1-1, with D unresolved. V lost 8 bases, J lost 2 bases, and 3 bases lay in between. The CDR3 consists of 10 residues. Germline loops: CDR1 SGHNT, CDR2 YENEEA. CDR3 sequence: CASLNTEAFF. CDR3 in DNA: TGTGCCAGCCTCAACACTGAAGCTTTCTTT.

J is TRBJ2-1 and V is TRBV14; 16 positions agree with TRBD2. Germline values: CDR1 SGHDN, CDR2 FVKESK. This CDR3 comprises 18 residues. Trimming cost V 1 base and J 6 bases; bases outside gene matches: 6. The DNA of the CDR3 is TGTGCCAGCAGCCAAGTGGGACTAGCGGGAGGGGGGGGCAATGAGCAGTTCTTC. Its protein product is CASSQVGLAGGGGNEQFF.

The CDR3 bases are TGTGCCAGCAGCTTCTGGGACGGAGTGACTAATGAAAAACTGTTTTTT. Encoded protein: CASSFWDGVTNEKLFF. V and J are TRBV7-6 and TRBJ1-4, with a possible D match to TRBD1 (5 bases). The length of the CDR3 is 16 residues. The germline CDR1 and CDR2 sequences are SGHVS and FNYEAQ. Trimming took 3 bases from V and 2 from J, leaving 13 bases between them. The whole variable domain, remainder taken from reference TRBV7-6 and TRBJ1-4, is GAGVSQSPRYKVTKRGQDVALRCDPISGHVSLYWYRQALGQGPEFLTYFNYEAQQDKSGLPNDRFSAERPEGSISTLTIQRTEQRDSAMYRCASSFWDGVTNEKLFFGSGTQLSVL.

This chain links TRBV6-5 with TRBJ1-2; perhaps TRBD1 as D (5 bases). The CDR3 covers 12 residues. Germline loops: CDR1 MNHEY, CDR2 SVGAGI. CDR3 coding DNA: TGTGGAGCGACAGACCGAAACTATGGCTACACCTTC. Residues: CGATDRNYGYTF.

The chain combines TRBV21-1 with TRBJ2-2; the table's D call, TRBD1, was not checked against the DNA. TRBV21-1 is a listed pseudogene. CDR3 length equals 23 residues. The CDR3 nucleotides read TGTGCCAGCAGCTCCACCGACCTAATTAGGGACAGAAAAGTCCCGACGAACACCGGGGAGCTGTTTTTT. Its translation: CASSSTDLIRDRKVPTNTGELFF.

As concerns this clone: Since no conserved phenylalanine or tryptophan closes the CDR3, a read error is the likely cause. The limits of the CDR3 on the DNA are not certain, so only TCRdb's listed CDR3 is given. This chain's CDR3 is CATSDLHRDPPRV. This rearrangement joins TRBV24-1 to TRBJ1-2. The CDR3 adds up to 13 amino acids, both ends counted. Germline loops: CDR1 KGHDR, CDR2 SFDVKD.

The chain couples TRBV28 to TRBJ1-1; perhaps TRBD1 as D (5 bases). CDR1 and CDR2 (germline): MDHEN, SYDVKM. There are 14 residues in the CDR3. V lost 6 bases and J 1 base, leaving 12 bases between the germline ends. The CDR3 sequence is CASRGGGTNTEAFF. Written as DNA, the CDR3 is TGTGCCAGCAGGGGGGGAGGAACGAACACTGAAGCTTTCTTT.

The chain uses TRBV5-4 and TRBJ2-5; maybe TRBD2 (6 bases). CDR3 length: 16 amino acids. Trimming removed 4 bases at V and 8 bases at J, with 24 bases between. CDR1 and CDR2 (germline): SGHNT, YYREEE (reference sequence). In nucleotides, the CDR3 is TGTGCCAGCAGCCGGAACCAGGGAGGAGTAGGAGAAACCCAGTACTTC. Protein sequence: CASSRNQGGVGETQYF.

The chain couples TRBV24-1 to TRBJ1-5; 10 bases fit TRBD1. This CDR3 spans 22 amino acids. CDR1 is KGHDR, CDR2 SFDVKD, per germline. The V segment lost 2 bases and the J segment 0 bases; nucleotides outside the gene matches: 18. The CDR3 loop is CATSDSHLGRDRGLVSNQPQHF. The CDR3 DNA is TGTGCCACCAGTGATTCCCACCTGGGCCGGGACAGGGGCTTGGTTAGCAATCAGCCCCAGCATTTT.

V and J are TRBV21-1 and TRBJ1-5. TRBV21-1 is noted as a pseudogene. This CDR3 has 16 amino acids. The CDR3 loop reads CASSNQNPAGNQPQHF. The CDR3 DNA sequence: TGTGCCAGCAGCAACCAGAACCCGGCGGGCAATCAGCCCCAGCATTTT.

This clone was counted once. The rearrangement joins TRBV18 to TRBJ2-1; D remains unclear. Germline values: CDR1 KGHSH, CDR2 LQKENI. The CDR3 consists of 13 residues. V shed 3 bases and J shed 6 bases, with 9 bases lying between them. In nucleotides, the CDR3 is TGTGCCAGCTCACCGGGGATCAGCAATGAGCAGTTCTTC. This translates into CASSPGISNEQFF.

The chain joins TRBV7-9 to TRBJ1-3, with D possibly TRBD1 on 5 matching bases. The CDR3 extends over 15 amino acids. V was pared by 5 bases and J by 4 bases, with 15 bases between. Germline V gene data show CDR1 as SEHNR and CDR2 as FQNEAQ (reference sequence). CDR3 bases: TGTGCCAGCAGCCGGGACCCCAGTTACGGAAACACCATATATTTT. Its protein product is CASSRDPSYGNTIYF.

The chain recombines TRBV5-8 with TRBJ2-4; 8 bases agree with TRBD2. CDR3 length equals 16 residues. J gave up 1 base and V 4 bases, and 7 bases lay outside the gene matches. From germline, CDR1 is SGHTS and CDR2 YDEGEE. CDR3 DNA: TGTGCCAGCAGCCCCGGGACTAGTATTGCCAAAAACATTCAGTACTTC. It translates to CASSPGTSIAKNIQYF.

In DNA form, the CDR3 reads TGTGCCACCAGCAGACAAGGACAGGCGGGTGGGGGAGCTTTCTTT. Translation gives CATSRQGQAGGGAFF. This chain uses TRBV15 with TRBJ1-1, with 7 bases that match TRBD1. V lost 2 bases and J lost 10; bases outside the gene matches: 13. CDR3 length equals 15 residues. Germline CDR1 LNHNV, CDR2 YYDKDF (reference sequence).

The rearrangement links TRBV5-4 to TRBJ1-6; TRBD1 matches 9 bases. Germline CDR1 is SGHNT and CDR2 is YYREEE (reference sequence). CDR3 size: 15 residues. Trimming removed 4 bases from V and 7 bases from J; junction bases left unmatched: 6. Written as DNA, the CDR3 is TGTGCCAGCAGCACTGACAGGGGGTCGAATTCACCCCTCCACTTT. Translation: CASSTDRGSNSPLHF.

This clone was observed a few times. J is TRBJ2-6 and V is TRBV30; D is perhaps TRBD1 or TRBD2 (6 bases each). Between the trimmed V and J ends, which lost 8 bases and 4 bases, there was a span of 15 bases. The CDR3 has 14 residues. The V gene's germline CDR1 is GTSNPN and CDR2 SVGIG (reference sequence). As DNA, the CDR3 is TGTGCCGTTCAACAGGGAGGCGGGGCCAACGTCCTGACTTTC. Translation gives CAVQQGGGANVLTF.

The V call is TRBV27, the J call TRBJ2-3, with 14 bases matching TRBD2. The CDR3 runs to 16 residues. The J segment lost 3 bases and the V segment lost 5 bases, leaving 4 bases of the junction unmatched. The germline V gene has CDR1 MNHEY and CDR2 SMNVEV (reference sequence). The CDR3 coding sequence is TGTGCCAGCAGTCTTGGGACTAGCGGGAGTACAGATACGCAGTATTTT. Its translation: CASSLGTSGSTDTQYF.

The V gene is TRBV13, the J gene TRBJ2-4; 11 bases align to TRBD2. This CDR3 has 18 residues. Germline-derived CDR1 and CDR2 are PRHDT and FYEKMQ (reference sequence). V dropped 2 bases and J dropped 0; count of bases not matched to a gene: 6. The CDR3 here is CASSLSLAGGLAKNIQYF. CDR3 bases: TGTGCCAGCAGCTTAAGTCTAGCGGGAGGTCTAGCCAAAAACATTCAGTACTTC.

The rearrangement uses TRBV5-6 and TRBJ2-7; 12 bases are shared with TRBD2. After removal of 4 bases from V and 6 bases from J, the junction contained 2 bases not matched to a gene. Germline V gene data show CDR1 as SGHDT and CDR2 as YYEEEE. CDR3 length: 13 amino acids. The CDR3 is CASSPTSGSEQYF. The CDR3 bases are TGTGCCAGCAGCCCGACTAGCGGGAGCGAGCAGTACTTC.

The rearrangement links TRBV27 to TRBJ1-2; 10 positions agree with TRBD1. There are 21 residues in the CDR3. The V gene end was trimmed by 1 base and the J gene end by 0 bases; junction bases not matched to a gene: 17. Germline V gene sequence: CDR1 MNHEY, CDR2 SMNVEV (reference sequence). Here the CDR3 reads CASSLYVPPGQGSRPNYGYTF. CDR3 DNA sequence: TGTGCCAGCAGTTTATATGTACCCCCGGGACAGGGGTCCCGTCCTAACTATGGCTACACCTTC.

V gene TRBV3-1 (or the pseudogene TRBV3-2) combines with J gene TRBJ1-4; no definite D call. V lost 2 bases and J 3 bases, leaving 7 bases between the germline ends. Germline V lookup: CDR1 LGHDT, CDR2 YNNKEL (reference sequence). This CDR3 spans 14 amino acids. The CDR3 loop is CASSQKGANEKLFF. The CDR3 DNA is TGTGCCAGCAGCCAAAAGGGCGCTAATGAAAAACTGTTTTTT.

The J gene is TRBJ2-3, the V gene TRBV27; weak D call: TRBD1 (5 bases). The germline V gene has CDR1 MNHEY and CDR2 SMNVEV (reference sequence). The CDR3 runs 13 residues. Trimming took 4 bases from V and 4 from J, leaving 9 bases between them. CDR3 loop: CASSSQGADTQYF. CDR3 bases: TGTGCCAGCAGTTCGCAGGGCGCAGATACGCAGTATTTT.

The J gene is TRBJ1-2, the V gene TRBV18; TRBD1 aligns across 7 bases. Unmatched junction bases numbered 5, after V lost 4 bases and J lost 6 bases. CDR1 and CDR2 (germline): KGHSH, LQKENI. The CDR3 contains 13 residues. In DNA, the CDR3 is TGTGCCAGCTCACTCACAGGGGTTGATGGCTACACCTTC. Its protein product is CASSLTGVDGYTF.

The chain carries TRBV21-1 and TRBJ1-6. TRBV21-1 is tagged as a pseudogene. This CDR3 comprises 19 residues. CDR3: CASSKALVRLGTDNSPLHF. In DNA form, the CDR3 reads TGTGCCAGCAGCAAAGCTCTCGTTAGGTTGGGTACGGATAATTCACCCCTCCACTTT.

The chain joins TRBV19 to TRBJ1-2, with 8 bases that match TRBD1. Germline-derived CDR1 and CDR2 are LNHDA and SQIVND (reference sequence). This CDR3 spans 14 amino acids. V lost 7 bases to trimming and J lost 2 bases; unmatched junction nucleotides: 6. The CDR3 protein is CASITTGVNYGYTF. CDR3 DNA sequence: TGTGCCAGTATCACGACAGGGGTGAACTATGGCTACACCTTC.

This clone was counted once. The chain employs TRBV19 and TRBJ2-7; 10 bases align to TRBD2. CDR3 length equals 18 residues. Trimming removed 7 bases from V and 1 base from J; junction bases left unmatched: 16. Looked up from germline, CDR1 is LNHDA and CDR2 is SQIVND (reference sequence). CDR3 nucleotide sequence: TGTGCCAGTACCGTAAGCGGGAGGGGGGGTCGAGGATCCTACGAGCAGTACTTC. Translated: CASTVSGRGGRGSYEQYF.